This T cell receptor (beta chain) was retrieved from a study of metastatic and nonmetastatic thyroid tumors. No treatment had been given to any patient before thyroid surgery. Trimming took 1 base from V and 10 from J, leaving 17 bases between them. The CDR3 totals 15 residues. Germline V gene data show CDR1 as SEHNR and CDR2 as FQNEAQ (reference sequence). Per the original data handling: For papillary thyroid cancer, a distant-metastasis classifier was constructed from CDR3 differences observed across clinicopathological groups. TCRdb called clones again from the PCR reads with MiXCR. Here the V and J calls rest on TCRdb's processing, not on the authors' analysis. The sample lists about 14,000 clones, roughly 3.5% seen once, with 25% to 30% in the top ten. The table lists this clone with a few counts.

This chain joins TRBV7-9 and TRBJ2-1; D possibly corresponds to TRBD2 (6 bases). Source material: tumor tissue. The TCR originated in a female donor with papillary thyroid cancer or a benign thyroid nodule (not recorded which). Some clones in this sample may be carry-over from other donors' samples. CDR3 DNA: TGTGCCAGCAGCTTAGGTATCGGGGACTTAGGGGAGCAGTTCTTC. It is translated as CASSLGIGDLGEQFF.